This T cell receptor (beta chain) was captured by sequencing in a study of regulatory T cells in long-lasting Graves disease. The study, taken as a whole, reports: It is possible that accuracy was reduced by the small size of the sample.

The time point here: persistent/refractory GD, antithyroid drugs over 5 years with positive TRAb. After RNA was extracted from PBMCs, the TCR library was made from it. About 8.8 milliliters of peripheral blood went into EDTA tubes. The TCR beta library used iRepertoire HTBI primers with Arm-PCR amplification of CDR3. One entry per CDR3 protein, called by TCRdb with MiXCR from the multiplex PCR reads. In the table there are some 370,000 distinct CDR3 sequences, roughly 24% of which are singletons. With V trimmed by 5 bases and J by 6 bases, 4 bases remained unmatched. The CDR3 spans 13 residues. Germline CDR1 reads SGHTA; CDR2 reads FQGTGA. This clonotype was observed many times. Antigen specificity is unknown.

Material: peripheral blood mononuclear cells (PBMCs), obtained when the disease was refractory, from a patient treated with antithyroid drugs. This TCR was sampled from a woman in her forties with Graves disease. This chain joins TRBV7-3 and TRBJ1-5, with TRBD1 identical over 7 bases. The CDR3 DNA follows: TGTGCCAGCAGCCAGGGACAGAGTCAGCCCCAGCATTTT. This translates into CASSQGQSQPQHF.